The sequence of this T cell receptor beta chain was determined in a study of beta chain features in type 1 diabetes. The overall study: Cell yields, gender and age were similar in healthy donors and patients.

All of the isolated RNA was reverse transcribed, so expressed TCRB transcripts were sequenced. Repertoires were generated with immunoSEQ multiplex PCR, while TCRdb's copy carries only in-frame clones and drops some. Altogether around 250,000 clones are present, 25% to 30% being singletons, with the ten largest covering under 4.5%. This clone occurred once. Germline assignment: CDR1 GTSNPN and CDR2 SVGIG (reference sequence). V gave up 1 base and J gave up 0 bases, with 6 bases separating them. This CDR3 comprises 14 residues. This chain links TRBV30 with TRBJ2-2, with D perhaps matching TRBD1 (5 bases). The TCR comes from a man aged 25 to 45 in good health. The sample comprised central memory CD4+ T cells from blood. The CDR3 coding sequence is TGTGCCTGGAGTGGCAGGGCGAACACCGGGGAGCTGTTTTTT. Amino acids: CAWSGRANTGELFF. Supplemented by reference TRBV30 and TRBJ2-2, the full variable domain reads SQTIHQWPATLVQPVGSPLSLECTVEGTSNPNLYWYRQAAGRGLQLLFYSVGIGQISSEVPQNLSASRPQDRQFILSSKKLLLSDSGFYLCAWSGRANTGELFFGEGSRLTVL.